Listed here are 32 T cell receptor beta chains from one sample, sequenced in a study of control samples from healthy donors and cancer patients. The protocol was immunoSEQ multiplex PCR, while the TCRdb copy is restricted to in-frame clones and leaves out a portion. The data show about 100,000 clones, under 95% seen once. Sequencing input: blood. The receptors stem from a woman younger than 35 in good health.

The V gene is TRBV30, the J gene TRBJ2-3, with D perhaps TRBD2 (5 bases). V was cut by 2 bases and J by 0 bases, with 9 bases left in between. Germline values: CDR1 GTSNPN, CDR2 SVGIG (reference sequence). The CDR3 loop spans 14 amino acids. CDR3 nucleotide sequence: TGTGCCTGGAGTCGGGGTTTTAGCACAGATACGCAGTATTTT. This sequence encodes CAWSRGFSTDTQYF.

The rearrangement uses TRBV14 and TRBJ2-1, with D tentatively TRBD1 (6 bases). With 5 bases removed from V and 5 bases from J, the gap between germline ends came to 10 bases. CDR1 is SGHDN, CDR2 FVKESK, per germline. CDR3 length equals 13 residues. In nucleotides, the CDR3 is TGTGCCAGCAGCGGACAGAGACACAATGAGCAGTTCTTC. Translated, it gives CASSGQRHNEQFF. The entire variable domain, with the rest obtained from reference TRBV14 and TRBJ2-1, is as follows: EAGVTQFPSHSVIEKGQTVTLRCDPISGHDNLYWYRRVMGKEIKFLLHFVKESKQDESGMPNNRFLAERTGGTYSTLKVQPAELEDSGVYFCASSGQRHNEQFFGPGTRLTVL.

The chain combines TRBV19 with TRBJ2-3; 7 bases are a match to TRBD2. There are 13 residues in the CDR3. The V gene's germline CDR1 is LNHDA and CDR2 SQIVND (reference sequence). Trimming cost V 5 bases and J 4 bases; bases outside gene matches: 3. This CDR3 is CASSPGGADTQYF. CDR3 sequence (DNA): TGTGCCAGTAGTCCGGGAGGCGCAGATACGCAGTATTTT.

This clone was observed a single time. The chain joins TRBV14 to TRBJ1-1, with D tentatively TRBD1 (5 bases). The length of the CDR3 is 14 residues. Trimming stripped 5 bases from V and 4 bases from J, with 14 bases between. CDR1 SGHDN and CDR2 FVKESK come from the germline V gene. The CDR3 sequence is CASSAHLGTTEAFF. In DNA form, the CDR3 reads TGTGCCAGCAGCGCCCATCTGGGGACCACTGAAGCTTTCTTT.

The rearrangement uses TRBV29-1 and TRBJ2-1, with D perhaps matching TRBD1 (6 bases). The CDR3 sequence is 14 residues long. From germline, CDR1 is SQVTM and CDR2 ANQGSEA. Trimming pared 5 bases from V and 0 bases from J, leaving 11 bases between. The CDR3 here is CSVIDRSSYNEQFF. The CDR3 nucleotides are TGCAGCGTTATCGACAGGAGCTCCTACAATGAGCAGTTCTTC.

This clone has a single count. The chain carries TRBV11-2 and TRBJ2-1; no reliable D call. This CDR3 has 14 amino acids. V dropped 4 bases and J dropped 1 base, with 8 bases sitting between them. Per germline, CDR1 SGHAT and CDR2 FQNNGV. The DNA for the CDR3 is TGTGCCAGCAGCTCCCGCCTATCCTACAATGAGCAGTTCTTC. Translated, it gives CASSSRLSYNEQFF.

V gene TRBV30 combines with J gene TRBJ2-5, with TRBD2 as a possible D gene (6 bases). The CDR3 is 11 amino acids. V dropped 5 bases and J dropped 5 bases, with 9 bases sitting between them. Germline loops: CDR1 GTSNPN, CDR2 SVGIG (reference sequence). The CDR3 reads CAWSGVETQYF. The CDR3 DNA reads as TGTGCCTGGTCGGGGGTTGAGACCCAGTACTTC.

This chain connects TRBV21-1 to TRBJ2-2; TRBD2 is the table's D call and was not checked against the DNA. TRBV21-1 is reported as a pseudogene. The CDR3 length is 15 residues. The CDR3 loop is CATPGGRVFTGELFF. CDR3 nucleotides: TGTGCCACCCCCGGTGGGCGGGTTTTCACCGGGGAGCTGTTTTTT.

The V gene is TRBV29-1, the J gene TRBJ1-2; no reliable D call. Germline V CDR1 and CDR2: SQVTM, ANQGSEA. The germline V and J ends were trimmed by 2 bases and 7 bases, with 8 bases remaining between them. The CDR3 sequence is 11 residues long. This chain's CDR3 is CSVENRFGYTF. CDR3 DNA sequence: TGCAGCGTTGAAAATAGGTTTGGCTACACCTTC.

This clone has a single count. The gene calls are TRBV19 and TRBJ2-7; 11 bases are shared with TRBD2. This CDR3 is 18 amino acids long. V was clipped by 4 bases and J by 2 bases; unmatched bases: 13. Germline V gives CDR1 LNHDA, CDR2 SQIVND (reference sequence). CDR3 nucleotides: TGTGCCAGTAGTAAATCTTATTCTAGCGGGGGGCTACCCTACGAGCAGTACTTC. It translates to CASSKSYSSGGLPYEQYF.

The V call is TRBV12-5, the J call TRBJ1-1; the D is unclear. This CDR3 is built from 15 residues. Germline loops: CDR1 LGHNT, CDR2 FRNRAP. V lost 0 bases and J lost 7, with 15 bases in between. CDR3 loop: CASGLVLGTSFEAFF. The CDR3 region has the DNA TGTGCTAGTGGTTTGGTACTGGGCACCTCCTTTGAAGCTTTCTTT.

The CDR3 loop is CASSEPDRNTEAFF. The CDR3, as DNA: TGTGCCAGCAGTGAACCCGACAGGAACACTGAAGCTTTCTTT. The chain couples TRBV25-1 to TRBJ1-1; D is perhaps TRBD1 (5 bases). The CDR3 runs 14 residues. V was cut by 2 bases and J by 1 base, with 8 bases left in between. In germline, CDR1 is MGHDK, CDR2 SYGVNS.

The chain has TRBV29-1 and TRBJ2-7; 10 bases align to TRBD2. Trimming took 6 bases from V and 10 from J; bases not matched to a gene: 12. The V gene's germline CDR1 is SQVTM and CDR2 ANQGSEA. This CDR3 spans 13 amino acids. The CDR3 DNA is TGCAGCGTCCCTACTCTAGCGGGAGCTGAACAGTACTTC. Translation gives CSVPTLAGAEQYF.

The table lists this clone with a few counts. The chain recombines TRBV2 with TRBJ1-6; 7 nucleotides agree with TRBD1. The germline V gene has CDR1 SNHLY and CDR2 FYNNEI. There are 15 residues in the CDR3. The ends lost 7 bases at V and 6 bases at J; junction bases unmatched: 9. CDR3 sequence (DNA): TGTGCCAGCACCGAACTGACAGGGACTAATTCACCCCTCCACTTT. Residues: CASTELTGTNSPLHF.

The chain has TRBV7-9 and TRBJ2-5; D is perhaps TRBD2 (5 bases). The CDR3 consists of 15 residues. Trimming pared 1 base from V and 2 bases from J, leaving 11 bases between. From germline, CDR1 is SEHNR and CDR2 FQNEAQ (reference sequence). CDR3 amino acids: CASSLVTRGQETQYF. The CDR3 DNA is TGTGCCAGCAGCTTAGTGACCCGAGGGCAAGAGACCCAGTACTTC.

This clone was counted once. V is TRBV28 and J is TRBJ1-5; D remains ambiguous. The CDR3 runs 14 residues. Germline V gene lookup returns CDR1 MDHEN and CDR2 SYDVKM. The V and J ends lost 5 bases and 4 bases respectively, with 12 bases between them. The CDR3: CASSPTGVNQPQHF. CDR3 sequence (DNA): TGTGCCAGCAGTCCAACGGGAGTGAATCAGCCCCAGCATTTT.

The chain links TRBV6-4 to TRBJ2-3; no clear D. V dropped 4 bases and J dropped 6 bases, with 11 bases sitting between them. CDR3 length equals 13 residues. CDR1 MRHNA and CDR2 SNTAGT come from the germline V gene. This chain's CDR3 is CASSVRLWDTQYF. As DNA, the CDR3 is TGTGCCAGCAGTGTCCGCCTATGGGATACGCAGTATTTT.

The chain combines TRBV18 with TRBJ1-1; a weak D match, TRBD1 (6 bases). The V gene lost 3 bases and the J gene lost 1 base, with 6 bases spanning the gap. The germline V gene has CDR1 KGHSH and CDR2 LQKENI. This CDR3 contains 13 residues. The CDR3 region is CASSPGQNTEAFF. The CDR3 region has the DNA TGTGCCAGCTCACCGGGACAGAACACTGAAGCTTTCTTT. Combining the CDR3 with reference TRBV18 and TRBJ1-1 gives the whole variable domain NAGVMQNPRHLVRRRGQEARLRCSPMKGHSHVYWYRQLPEEGLKFMVYLQKENIIDESGMPKERFSAEFPKEGPSILRIQQVVRGDSAAYFCASSPGQNTEAFFGQGTRLTVV.

This chain connects TRBV9 to TRBJ1-3, with 8 bases matching TRBD1. The germline V gene encodes CDR1 SGDLS and CDR2 YYNGEE. This CDR3 is built from 15 residues. After removal of 3 bases from V and 4 bases from J, the junction contained 6 bases not matched to a gene. The CDR3 here is CASSARQGKGNTIYF. Here the CDR3 DNA reads TGTGCCAGCAGCGCAAGACAGGGGAAAGGAAACACCATATATTTT.

The V gene is TRBV6-5, the J gene TRBJ1-2; no reliable D call. The CDR3 loop spans 14 amino acids. V lost 2 bases to trimming and J lost 4 bases, with 11 bases between them. CDR1 is MNHEY and CDR2 is SVGAGI in the germline V gene. CDR3 residues: CASSYGAALYGYTF. The DNA for the CDR3 is TGTGCCAGCAGTTACGGTGCAGCCCTCTATGGCTACACCTTC.

As concerns this clone: The same CDR3 can be traced to other DNA sequences in this sample. The J gene is TRBJ2-1, the V gene TRBV12-3 or TRBV12-4; no clear D gene. V lost 3 bases and J lost 4, with 4 bases in between. The CDR3 is 12 amino acids. CDR3 sequence (DNA): TGTGCCAGCAGTTTGGGTTACAATGAGCAGTTCTTC. Its translation is CASSLGYNEQFF.

The rearrangement uses TRBV9 and TRBJ2-7; unclear D gene. Trimming removed 3 bases at V and 1 base at J, with 5 bases between. This CDR3 has 12 amino acids. Germline CDR1 reads SGDLS; CDR2 reads YYNGEE. CDR3 nucleotide sequence: TGTGCCAGCAGCGGGGATTCCTACGAGCAGTACTTC. Encoded protein: CASSGDSYEQYF.

This chain links TRBV11-2 with TRBJ2-1; 11 nucleotides align to TRBD2. The germline gives CDR1 SGHAT, CDR2 FQNNGV. This CDR3 contains 15 residues. V trimming: 2 bases; J trimming: 6 bases; junction bases outside the gene matches: 3. Here the CDR3 reads CASSLSSGGFNEQFF. In DNA form, the CDR3 reads TGTGCCAGCAGCTTATCTAGCGGGGGGTTCAATGAGCAGTTCTTC.

This chain joins TRBV30 and TRBJ1-1; D is possibly TRBD1 (5 bases). V lost 0 bases and J lost 3, with 26 bases in between. The CDR3 spans 19 residues. CDR1 and CDR2 (germline): GTSNPN, SVGIG (reference sequence). The CDR3 spells CAWSVLKVIGLRGDTEAFF. CDR3 nucleotide sequence: TGTGCCTGGAGTGTACTGAAAGTCATCGGATTACGGGGGGACACTGAAGCTTTCTTT.

This rearrangement joins TRBV7-9 to TRBJ2-4; D might be TRBD1 (6 bases). Germline CDR1 reads SEHNR; CDR2 reads FQNEAQ (reference sequence). Deletions cut 5 bases from V and 6 bases from J, with 26 bases between. The CDR3 is 18 residues long. The DNA of the CDR3 is TGTGCCAGCAGCCCGACGGGGACAAAAGGCATTGGGCGAAACATTCAGTACTTC. Residues: CASSPTGTKGIGRNIQYF.

The CDR3 DNA reads as TGTGCCTGGAGTGTAAAATCCCAGCGGACCTACGAGCAGTACTTC. The encoded protein is CAWSVKSQRTYEQYF. The rearrangement links TRBV30 to TRBJ2-7; possible D gene TRBD2, 5 bases. V lost 0 bases to trimming and J lost 2 bases, with 14 bases between them. Germline V gene sequence: CDR1 GTSNPN, CDR2 SVGIG (reference sequence). CDR3 size: 15 residues.

V gene TRBV19 combines with J gene TRBJ2-7; D possibly uses TRBD1 or TRBD2 (5 bases each). V gave up 5 bases and J gave up 6 bases, with 20 bases separating them. The germline V gene encodes CDR1 LNHDA and CDR2 SQIVND (reference sequence). The CDR3 consists of 15 residues. CDR3: CASSPQPGPKAEQYF. DNA for the CDR3: TGTGCCAGTAGTCCCCAACCGGGACCCAAGGCCGAGCAGTACTTC.

The gene calls are TRBV6-1 and TRBJ2-3; the match to TRBD2 covers 8 bases. Germline V gene sequence: CDR1 MNHNS, CDR2 SASEGT. The trim removed 6 bases at V and 0 bases at J, leaving 5 bases unmatched. The CDR3 has 15 residues. CDR3 nucleotides: TGTGCCAGCAGCGGGGGGGGGCAAAGCACAGATACGCAGTATTTT. Protein product: CASSGGGQSTDTQYF.

This chain joins TRBV27 and TRBJ1-1; D might be TRBD1 (6 bases). Germline assignment: CDR1 MNHEY and CDR2 SMNVEV (reference sequence). The CDR3 runs to 16 residues. V was clipped by 8 bases and J by 2 bases, with 21 bases between them. This CDR3 is CASARRGGTPNTEAFF. The CDR3 DNA sequence: TGTGCCAGCGCACGTAGGGGGGGGACCCCTAACACTGAAGCTTTCTTT.

The V gene is TRBV29-1, the J gene TRBJ2-1; a weak D match, TRBD1 (5 bases). The germline CDR1 and CDR2 sequences are SQVTM and ANQGSEA. The CDR3 totals 14 residues. Between the trimmed V and J ends, which lost 3 bases and 0 bases, there was a span of 9 bases. CDR3 coding DNA: TGCAGCGTTGACTCGCAGGGCTCCTACAATGAGCAGTTCTTC. Translated, it gives CSVDSQGSYNEQFF.

V and J are TRBV2 and TRBJ2-3, with TRBD1 matching 9 bases. The germline gives CDR1 SNHLY, CDR2 FYNNEI. The length of the CDR3 is 14 residues. V lost 5 bases, J lost 2 bases, and 2 bases stayed unmatched. CDR3 region: CASSWDRVTDTQYF. The CDR3 DNA is TGTGCCAGCAGTTGGGACAGGGTCACAGATACGCAGTATTTT.

The chain has TRBV6-2 or TRBV6-3 and TRBJ2-7, with 10 nucleotides matching TRBD2. Germline-derived CDR1 and CDR2 are MNHEY and SVGEGT. The CDR3 totals 14 residues. V lost 4 bases to trimming and J lost 6 bases; unmatched junction nucleotides: 6. For the CDR3, the DNA is TGTGCCAGCAGTTCTCTAGCGGGAGTAGGCGAGCAGTACTTC. This sequence encodes CASSSLAGVGEQYF.